Following are 24 T cell receptor beta chains from one sample sequenced in a study of blood T cells in healthy people across ages. With a J-beta primer mix and a sample-barcoded 5' primer, a second PCR ran roughly 7 to 11 cycles. Using its own MiXCR run on the 5' RACE reads, TCRdb lists one record per CDR3 protein. Of 1.5 million or so distinct CDR3 sequences listed, approximately 40% were seen once; the top ten hold roughly 8.2%. The sequencing sample was made of blood. All receptors come from a woman younger than 30 in good health.

The gene calls are TRBV2 and TRBJ2-1; no clear D. This CDR3 comprises 11 residues. Germline CDR1 is SNHLY and CDR2 is FYNNEI. Trimming pared 6 bases from V and 5 bases from J, leaving 5 bases between. The CDR3 sequence: CASRKHNEQFF. The CDR3 DNA reads TGTGCCAGCAGGAAACACAATGAGCAGTTCTTC.

This clonotype has just a few counts. The chain links TRBV29-1 to TRBJ1-2; D not resolved. The CDR3 is 11 residues long. V was trimmed by 6 bases and J by 5 bases, leaving 10 bases between them. Per the germline V gene, CDR1 is SQVTM and CDR2 is ANQGSEA. Here the CDR3 reads CSVSQGYGYTF. CDR3 nucleotide sequence: TGCAGCGTATCACAAGGTTATGGCTACACCTTC.

In the case of this clonotype: A much larger clone differs by one base, so this may be a read error. The chain couples TRBV12-3 or TRBV12-4 to TRBJ2-7, with 10 positions matching TRBD2. This CDR3 has 21 amino acids. The V and J ends lost 3 bases and 7 bases, in that order; junction bases with no gene match: 27. CDR3 amino acids: CASSFGAPEQRGGLRYNEQYF. The DNA of the CDR3 is TGTGCCAGCAGTTTCGGAGCGCCCGAACAGCGGGGGGGTTTAAGGTACAATGAGCAGTACTTC.

The chain combines TRBV18 with TRBJ2-3; 9 bases are a match to TRBD2. With 3 bases clipped from V and 6 bases from J, the junction kept 13 bases outside the gene matches. In germline, CDR1 is KGHSH, CDR2 LQKENI. CDR3 length equals 17 residues. The CDR3 sequence: CASSPSVAGDPGDTQYF. The CDR3 DNA follows: TGTGCCAGCTCACCCTCGGTAGCGGGAGATCCAGGGGATACGCAGTATTTT. Looking up the rest from reference TRBV18 and TRBJ2-3 gives the full variable domain: NAGVMQNPRHLVRRRGQEARLRCSPMKGHSHVYWYRQLPEEGLKFMVYLQKENIIDESGMPKERFSAEFPKEGPSILRIQQVVRGDSAAYFCASSPSVAGDPGDTQYFGPGTRLTVL.

The chain combines TRBV5-6 with TRBJ1-2; weak D call: TRBD1 (6 bases). This CDR3 spans 15 amino acids. Germline V gives CDR1 SGHDT, CDR2 YYEEEE. V lost 0 bases, J lost 4 bases, and 13 bases lay in between. CDR3 residues: CASSLAWAGAYGYTF. Written as DNA, the CDR3 is TGTGCCAGCAGCTTGGCCTGGGCAGGGGCCTATGGCTACACCTTC.

CDR3 bases: TGCGCCAGCAGCCAAGACACCCTGGGGAGAACAGGATACGAGCAGTACTTC. Translation gives CASSQDTLGRTGYEQYF. The chain couples TRBV4-1 to TRBJ2-4, with D perhaps assigned TRBD1 or TRBD2 (5 bases each). The J call may be wrong; the DNA end is better matched by TRBJ2-7. Germline V gene lookup returns CDR1 MGHRA and CDR2 YSYEKL. This CDR3 has 17 amino acids.

The sample holds a few counts of this clonotype. The chain combines TRBV20-1 with TRBJ2-1, with TRBD2 matching 9 bases. CDR1 is DFQATT, CDR2 SNEGSKA, per germline (reference sequence). The CDR3 extends over 16 amino acids. With V trimmed by 3 bases and J by 0 bases, 6 bases remained unmatched. The CDR3 protein is CSARFQTSGSYNEQFF. The CDR3 region has the DNA TGCAGTGCTAGGTTTCAGACTAGCGGCTCCTACAATGAGCAGTTCTTC.

V and J are TRBV5-1 and TRBJ2-7; 9 positions match TRBD1. J lost 3 bases, V lost 5 bases, and 6 bases had no gene match. CDR3 length equals 14 residues. Germline V gives CDR1 SGHRS, CDR2 YFSETQ. DNA of the CDR3: TGCGCCAGCAGTAATCGGACAGGGGTCTACGAGCAGTACTTC. This encodes CASSNRTGVYEQYF.

This clonotype was observed a single time. The chain links TRBV12-3 or TRBV12-4 to TRBJ2-1, with TRBD2 identical over 7 bases. The CDR3 extends over 15 amino acids. J lost 1 base, V lost 7 bases, and 7 bases had no gene match. The CDR3 DNA sequence: TGTGCCAGCACCCACGGGCGGGGGTCCTACAATGAGCAGTTCTTC. Amino acids: CASTHGRGSYNEQFF.

This clonotype was seen a handful of times. The chain recombines TRBV20-1 with TRBJ2-3; TRBD2 matches 8 bases. The CDR3 has 12 amino acids. Germline-derived CDR1 and CDR2 are DFQATT and SNEGSKA (reference sequence). Losses at the gene ends were 7 bases for V and 4 bases for J; bases not matched to a gene: 4. The CDR3 sequence is CSGAGGSDTQYF. CDR3 coding DNA: TGCAGTGGGGCGGGAGGTTCAGATACGCAGTATTTT.

Concerning this clonotype: One end of the junction does not line up with germline, which may come from a read error. V is TRBV27 and J is TRBJ1-2; D perhaps matches TRBD1 (6 bases). Germline lookup yields CDR1 MNHEY and CDR2 SMNVEV (reference sequence). This CDR3 is built from 15 residues. CDR3 in amino acids: CASSLAGALFYGYTF. CDR3 nucleotides: TGTGCCAGCAGTTTAGCGGGGGCCCTATTTTATGGTTACACCTTC.

This chain uses TRBV9 with TRBJ2-7, with TRBD1 identical over 7 bases. The V gene end was trimmed by 4 bases and the J gene end by 0 bases; junction bases not matched to a gene: 7. The germline gives CDR1 SGDLS, CDR2 YYNGEE. CDR3 size: 15 residues. The CDR3 nucleotides are TGTGCCAGCAGCAGAGGGACAGCCTACTCCTACGAGCAGTACTTC. Translation: CASSRGTAYSYEQYF.

This chain connects TRBV10-1 to TRBJ1-5, with D perhaps TRBD1 (5 bases). This CDR3 has 15 residues. Germline CDR1 WNHNN, CDR2 SYGVQD (reference sequence). Trimming took off 8 bases at V and 0 bases at J, with 14 bases between the two ends. The CDR3 coding sequence is TGCGCCAGCCCAGGGCTTGCCTATAGCAATCAGCCCCAGCATTTT. This gives the protein CASPGLAYSNQPQHF.

The chain joins TRBV5-1 to TRBJ2-1; 12 bases match TRBD2. In germline, CDR1 is SGHRS, CDR2 YFSETQ. The CDR3 is 15 residues long. J gave up 6 bases and V 4 bases, and 5 bases lay outside the gene matches. The CDR3 nucleotides are TGCGCCAGCAGCGGTACTAGCGGGGGGTCCAATGAGCAGTTCTTC. Translation gives CASSGTSGGSNEQFF.

This clonotype was counted only a few times. The chain joins TRBV4-1 to TRBJ1-2; D is undetermined. Germline loops: CDR1 MGHRA, CDR2 YSYEKL. The CDR3 extends over 12 amino acids. V was trimmed by 6 bases and J by 5 bases, leaving 10 bases between them. The CDR3 DNA reads as TGCGCCAGCAGTAACAGCCCTTATGGCTACACCTTC. It specifies CASSNSPYGYTF.

The J gene is TRBJ1-2, the V gene TRBV6-1; TRBD1 matches 8 bases. The CDR3 spans 12 residues. Per the germline V gene, CDR1 is MNHNS and CDR2 is SASEGT. With 11 bases clipped from V and 5 bases from J, the junction kept 7 bases outside the gene matches. The CDR3 bases are TGTGCCGGAACGACAGGGGCGTATGGCTACACCTTC. This translates into CAGTTGAYGYTF.

This clonotype has a single count. The gene calls are TRBV20-1 and TRBJ2-5; tentatively, D is TRBD2 (5 bases). Trimming took 6 bases from V and 1 from J, leaving 27 bases between them. The CDR3 covers 18 residues. Per the germline V gene, CDR1 is DFQATT and CDR2 is SNEGSKA (reference sequence). The CDR3: CSARSLGGRMAPQETQYF. In DNA, the CDR3 is TGCAGTGCCCGCTCTTTGGGTGGGAGAATGGCTCCCCAAGAGACCCAGTACTTC.

The chain employs TRBV5-4 and TRBJ1-2, with TRBD1 as a possible D gene (5 bases). The CDR3 spans 15 residues. V lost 4 bases to trimming and J lost 2 bases, with 15 bases between them. CDR1 SGHNT and CDR2 YYREEE come from the germline V gene (reference sequence). DNA for the CDR3: TGTGCCAGCAGCCCAGAGACAGCCGCGAACTATGGCTACACCTTC. It is translated as CASSPETAANYGYTF.

The CDR3, as DNA: TGCATGCTTGCTAGCGGGAGCGGGGGGCAGTACTTC. The encoded protein is CMLASGSGGQYF. V and J are TRBV20-1 and TRBJ2-7, with 10 bases matching TRBD2. CDR3 length: 12 amino acids. CDR1 is DFQATT, CDR2 SNEGSKA, per germline (reference sequence).

This clonotype was detected a few times. The rearrangement uses TRBV5-1 and TRBJ2-3; 7 bases match TRBD1. The junction had 14 bases not matched to a gene; V was cut back by 5 bases and J by 2 bases. The CDR3 consists of 17 residues. Germline V gene lookup returns CDR1 SGHRS and CDR2 YFSETQ. CDR3 DNA sequence: TGCGCCAGCAGTCATTCGAGGGACAGACTAAACACAGATACGCAGTATTTT. Translation: CASSHSRDRLNTDTQYF.

This clonotype appeared a few times. This chain uses TRBV25-1 with TRBJ2-2, with D unresolved. CDR3 length: 15 residues. Germline values: CDR1 MGHDK, CDR2 SYGVNS. V lost 6 bases to trimming and J lost 3 bases, with 14 bases between them. CDR3 sequence: CASSEAADHTGELFF. The CDR3 DNA reads TGTGCCAGCAGCGAGGCGGCTGATCACACCGGGGAGCTGTTTTTT.

This sequence joins TRBV12-3 or TRBV12-4 and TRBJ2-5; D may match TRBD1 or TRBD2 (5 bases each). V was pared by 8 bases and J by 7 bases, with 20 bases between. This CDR3 contains 14 residues. CDR3 in amino acids: CASGATGREVTQYF. The CDR3 bases are TGTGCCAGCGGAGCCACGGGACGAGAAGTGACCCAGTACTTC.

The chain uses TRBV2 and TRBJ1-6; TRBD1 matches at 11 bases. Germline loops: CDR1 SNHLY, CDR2 FYNNEI. V gave up 5 bases and J gave up 9 bases; unmatched junction bases: 6. The CDR3 totals 15 residues. Here the CDR3 reads CASSSGTGGSSPLHF. The CDR3 DNA reads as TGTGCCAGCAGTTCCGGGACAGGGGGAAGTTCACCCCTCCACTTT.

This clonotype was picked up one time. V is TRBV20-1 and J is TRBJ2-1; TRBD1 agrees at 9 bases. Germline CDR1 and CDR2: DFQATT and SNEGSKA (reference sequence). The ends lost 0 bases at V and 3 bases at J; junction bases unmatched: 9. The CDR3 is 17 amino acids. The CDR3 DNA reads TGCAGTGCTAGAGAGGGGACAGGGTCCCTTGTCTACAATGAGCAGTTCTTC. Translated, it gives CSAREGTGSLVYNEQFF.